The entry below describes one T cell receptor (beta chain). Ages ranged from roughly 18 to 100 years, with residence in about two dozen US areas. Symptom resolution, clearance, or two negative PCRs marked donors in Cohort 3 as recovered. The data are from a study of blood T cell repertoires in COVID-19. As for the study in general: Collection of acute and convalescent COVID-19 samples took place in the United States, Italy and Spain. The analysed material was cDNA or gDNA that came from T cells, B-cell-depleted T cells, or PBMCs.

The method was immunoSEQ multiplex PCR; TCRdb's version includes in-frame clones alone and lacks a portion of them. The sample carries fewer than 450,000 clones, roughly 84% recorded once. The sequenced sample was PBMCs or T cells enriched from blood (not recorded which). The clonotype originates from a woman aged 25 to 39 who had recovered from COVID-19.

This CDR3 reads CSASQTKNTEAFF. Here the CDR3 DNA reads TGCAGCGCCTCCCAAACAAAGAACACTGAAGCTTTCTTT. The gene calls are TRBV29-1 and TRBJ1-1; D not resolved. V lost 7 bases to trimming and J lost 1 base, with 13 bases between them. The CDR3 spans 13 residues. Germline CDR1 and CDR2: SQVTM and ANQGSEA.